The TCR beta chain described here comes from a study of cytomegalovirus exposure and HLA in healthy donors. The method was immunoSEQ multiplex PCR; TCRdb's version includes in-frame clones alone and lacks a portion of them. Counted here are roughly 150,000 clones, 85% to 90% occurring once; the ten biggest clones make up 4.5% to 7%. Whole-study results and caveats: That first-cohort TCR clusters tended to co-occur in the approximately 110 validation repertoires was found in a later analysis.

V lost 5 bases, J lost 0 bases, and 13 bases lay in between. This CDR3 has 15 residues. Germline loops: CDR1 MNHEY, CDR2 SMNVEV (reference sequence). This clone was picked up one time. The antigen is undetermined. The clonotype comes from a young woman in good health and CMV-seronegative. The chain uses TRBV27 and TRBJ1-1; no firm D call. Sequencing was done on a sample of PBMCs. CDR3 protein: CASSPGRLMNTEAFF. The CDR3 DNA reads TGTGCCAGCAGTCCAGGACGGCTTATGAACACTGAAGCTTTCTTT.